This paragraph covers one T cell receptor (beta chain) sequence. This sample was taken from a study of T cell changes during pregnancy in multiple sclerosis. Some clones are missing from TCRdb's copy, which holds only in-frame ones; the method was immunoSEQ multiplex PCR. The table lists roughly 40,000 clones, 88% of them singletons. CDR3 length equals 13 residues. V shed 0 bases and J shed 5 bases, with 10 bases lying between them. In germline, CDR1 is GTSNPN, CDR2 SVGIG (reference sequence). This sequence joins TRBV30 and TRBJ2-5; a weak D match, TRBD2 (6 bases). This material consisted of CD4+ T cells from peripheral blood mononuclear cells, taken before pregnancy. This clonotype was sampled from a female donor with multiple sclerosis, enrolled in a pregnancy study. The CDR3: CAWSVRGGETQYF. The CDR3 DNA follows: TGTGCCTGGAGTGTACGAGGAGGGGAGACCCAGTACTTC.